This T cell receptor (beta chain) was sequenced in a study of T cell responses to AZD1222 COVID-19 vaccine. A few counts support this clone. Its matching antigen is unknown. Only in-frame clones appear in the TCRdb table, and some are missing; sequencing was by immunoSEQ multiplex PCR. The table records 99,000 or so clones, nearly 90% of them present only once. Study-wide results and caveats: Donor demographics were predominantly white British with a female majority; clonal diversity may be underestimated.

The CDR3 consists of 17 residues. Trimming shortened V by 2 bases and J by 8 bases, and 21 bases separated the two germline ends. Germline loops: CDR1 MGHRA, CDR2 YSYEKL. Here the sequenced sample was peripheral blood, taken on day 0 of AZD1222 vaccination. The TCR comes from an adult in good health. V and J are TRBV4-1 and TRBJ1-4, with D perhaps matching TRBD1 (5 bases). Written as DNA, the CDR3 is TGCGCCAGCAGCCAACCGGCCAGGGCCTACATAGGGGAAAAACTGTTTTTT. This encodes CASSQPARAYIGEKLFF.